What follows are 32 T cell receptor beta chains derived from one specimen sequenced in a study of a mutant IDH1 vaccine in newly diagnosed glioma. The time point denotes: baseline, week 1 (first vaccination visit). The treatment: pre-vaccination baseline after standard-of-care therapy. Profiling relied on immunoSEQ multiplex PCR, and the TCRdb table lists in-frame clones only, not all of them. The data show 20,000 to 25,000 clones, 93% seen once. Sequencing used PBMCs, obtained from a glioma patient treated with radiotherapy, temozolomide or both. These receptors came from a man between 40 and 49 years old with glioma.

This chain uses TRBV6-5 with TRBJ1-2; possibly TRBD1 for D (6 bases). Germline values: CDR1 MNHEY, CDR2 SVGAGI. The CDR3 has 13 residues. V lost 3 bases and J 2 bases, leaving 7 bases between the germline ends. The CDR3 nucleotides are TGTGCCAGCAGTTATCAGGGGAACTATGGCTACACCTTC. Its translation: CASSYQGNYGYTF.

The rearrangement joins TRBV25-1 to TRBJ2-6; D possibly corresponds to TRBD2 (6 bases). This CDR3 region has 18 residues. Trimming removed 1 base at V and 2 bases at J, with 15 bases between. Per the germline V gene, CDR1 is MGHDK and CDR2 is SYGVNS. The CDR3, as DNA: TGTGCCAGCAGTGAATGGGATCTCGGAGGGACTGGGGCCAACGTCCTGACTTTC. Translation gives CASSEWDLGGTGANVLTF.

The genes are TRBV10-2 and TRBJ2-3; D is unclear. The CDR3 length is 13 residues. Trimming removed 2 bases from V and 2 bases from J, with 5 bases in between. Germline values: CDR1 WSHSY, CDR2 SAAADI. The CDR3 sequence: CASSEGPTDTQYF. The CDR3 nucleotides are TGCGCCAGCAGTGAGGGTCCCACAGATACGCAGTATTTT.

J is TRBJ2-3 and V is TRBV27, with D hard to call. The CDR3 extends over 14 amino acids. The germline V gene encodes CDR1 MNHEY and CDR2 SMNVEV (reference sequence). V was trimmed by 2 bases and J by 3 bases, leaving 9 bases between them. The DNA for the CDR3 is TGTGCCAGCAGTTTAATAGTAGGAACAGATACGCAGTATTTT. Residues: CASSLIVGTDTQYF.

The CDR3 DNA sequence: TGTGCCAGCAGCTCGCCCTATCGACAGAATGAAAAACTGTTTTTT. Protein sequence: CASSSPYRQNEKLFF. This chain connects TRBV7-6 to TRBJ1-4; weak D call: TRBD1 (5 bases). CDR3 length: 15 residues. CDR1 and CDR2 from the germline V gene are SGHVS and FNYEAQ. The germline V and J ends were trimmed by 4 bases and 5 bases, with 14 bases remaining between them.

The V gene is TRBV6-5, the J gene TRBJ2-3; D might be TRBD2 (6 bases). V lost 8 bases and J 0 bases, leaving 6 bases between the germline ends. Germline V gene lookup returns CDR1 MNHEY and CDR2 SVGAGI. The CDR3 is 12 amino acids. The CDR3 loop is CASGRSTDTQYF. The CDR3 DNA reads TGTGCCAGCGGGAGGAGCACAGATACGCAGTATTTT.

The rearrangement uses TRBV14 and TRBJ2-3, with 7 bases identical to TRBD2. J gave up 3 bases and V 2 bases, and 8 bases lay outside the gene matches. CDR3 length equals 16 residues. Germline loops: CDR1 SGHDN, CDR2 FVKESK. Written as DNA, the CDR3 is TGTGCCAGCAGCCAACCAGGACTAGTTGAGACAGATACGCAGTATTTT. Amino acids: CASSQPGLVETDTQYF.

The rearrangement joins TRBV15 to TRBJ1-1; D is unclear. Germline CDR1 reads LNHNV; CDR2 reads YYDKDF (reference sequence). V was trimmed by 4 bases and J by 1 base, leaving 7 bases between them. The CDR3 length is 13 residues. The CDR3 here is CATSTEGNTEAFF. The CDR3, as DNA: TGTGCCACCAGCACTGAGGGGAACACTGAAGCTTTCTTT. Supplemented by reference TRBV15 and TRBJ1-1, the full variable domain reads DAMVIQNPRYQVTQFGKPVTLSCSQTLNHNVMYWYQQKSSQAPKLLFHYYDKDFNNEADTPDNFQSRRPNTSFCFLDIRSPGLGDTAMYLCATSTEGNTEAFFGQGTRLTVV.

J is TRBJ2-7 and V is TRBV6-5, with 10 nucleotides matching TRBD2. The CDR3 is made up of 13 amino acids. The V gene's germline CDR1 is MNHEY and CDR2 SVGAGI. After removal of 6 bases from V and 5 bases from J, the junction contained 4 bases not matched to a gene. The CDR3 DNA sequence: TGTGCCAGCAGGCTAGCGGGAGAAGACGAGCAGTACTTC. Translation gives CASRLAGEDEQYF.

The V and J genes are TRBV5-1 and TRBJ2-7; D is possibly TRBD1 (5 bases). Looked up from germline, CDR1 is SGHRS and CDR2 is YFSETQ. The length of the CDR3 is 15 residues. V lost 4 bases and J 2 bases, leaving 16 bases between the germline ends. This CDR3 reads CASSLVRGFAYEQYF. The CDR3 DNA follows: TGCGCCAGCAGCCTCGTAAGGGGATTCGCCTACGAGCAGTACTTC.

The chain's CDR3 is CASSGQYQPQHF. The DNA of the CDR3 is TGTGCCAGCAGTGGCCAGTATCAGCCCCAGCATTTT. The rearrangement uses TRBV2 and TRBJ1-5; no definite D call. The CDR3 loop spans 12 amino acids. CDR1 is SNHLY, CDR2 FYNNEI, per germline. V lost 4 bases and J lost 5, with 6 bases in between.

The genes are TRBV7-3 and TRBJ1-3; D uncertain. Germline-derived CDR1 and CDR2 are SGHTA and FQGTGA. V was pared by 5 bases and J by 1 base, with 6 bases between. There are 13 residues in the CDR3. The CDR3, as DNA: TGTGCCAGCAGCGCAGGATCTGGAAACACCATATATTTT. Protein sequence: CASSAGSGNTIYF.

The chain is built from TRBV6-5 and TRBJ2-5; 9 bases agree with TRBD1. The CDR3 covers 15 residues. CDR1 and CDR2 from the germline V gene are MNHEY and SVGAGI. Trimming removed 4 bases from V and 5 bases from J; junction bases left unmatched: 8. In nucleotides, the CDR3 is TGTGCCAGCAGTTCCGGGACAGGGTCTTGGGAGACCCAGTACTTC. It specifies CASSSGTGSWETQYF.

The chain has TRBV7-3 and TRBJ2-1; D unclear. CDR1 and CDR2 from the germline V gene are SGHTA and FQGTGA. Trimming pared 1 base from V and 8 bases from J, leaving 6 bases between. CDR3 length: 12 residues. In nucleotides, the CDR3 is TGTGCCAGCAGCTTAAATTCCGATGAGCAGTTCTTC. It is translated as CASSLNSDEQFF. Looking up the rest from reference TRBV7-3 and TRBJ2-1 gives the full variable domain: GAGVSQTPSNKVTEKGKYVELRCDPISGHTALYWYRQSLGQGPEFLIYFQGTGAADDSGLPNDRFFAVRPEGSVSTLKIQRTERGDSAVYLCASSLNSDEQFFGPGTRLTVL.

The rearrangement links TRBV5-1 to TRBJ1-2; D remains unclear. This CDR3 has 12 residues. Germline V gives CDR1 SGHRS, CDR2 YFSETQ. Trimming stripped 0 bases from V and 7 bases from J, with 7 bases between. The CDR3 loop reads CASSLDRRGYTF. The CDR3 DNA follows: TGCGCCAGCAGCTTGGACCGACGTGGCTACACCTTC. The full variable domain, completed using reference TRBV5-1 and TRBJ1-2, is KAGVTQTPRYLIKTRGQQVTLSCSPISGHRSVSWYQQTPGQGLQFLFEYFSETQRNKGNFPGRFSGRQFSNSRSEMNVSTLELGDSALYLCASSLDRRGYTFGSGTRLTVV.

This clone was counted a few times. The rearrangement uses TRBV19 and TRBJ2-7; 7 nucleotides line up with TRBD2. After removal of 5 bases from V and 5 bases from J, the junction contained 12 bases not matched to a gene. CDR1 and CDR2 from the germline V gene are LNHDA and SQIVND (reference sequence). This CDR3 contains 15 residues. The CDR3 is CASSESSGELNEQYF. The CDR3 coding sequence is TGTGCCAGTAGTGAGTCAAGCGGGGAGCTTAACGAGCAGTACTTC.

The genes are TRBV7-2 and TRBJ2-1; 11 nucleotides match TRBD2. CDR3 size: 15 residues. The V gene end was trimmed by 5 bases and the J gene end by 2 bases; junction bases not matched to a gene: 2. Germline V gene lookup returns CDR1 SGHTA and CDR2 FQGNSA. The CDR3 is CASSRLAGTYNEQFF. In DNA, the CDR3 is TGTGCCAGCAGCAGACTAGCGGGGACCTACAATGAGCAGTTCTTC.

The gene calls are TRBV9 and TRBJ1-2; the match to TRBD1 covers 8 bases. After removal of 3 bases from V and 5 bases from J, the junction contained 6 bases not matched to a gene. CDR3 length: 14 amino acids. Germline CDR1 and CDR2: SGDLS and YYNGEE. The CDR3 DNA reads as TGTGCCAGCAGCGCTACGGGACAGGTATATGGCTACACCTTC. Its protein is CASSATGQVYGYTF.

This clone was found once. The chain carries TRBV7-7 and TRBJ2-3; tentative D call: TRBD1 (6 bases). Germline CDR1 reads SSHAT; CDR2 reads FNYEAQ (reference sequence). The length of the CDR3 is 15 residues. V lost 1 base and J lost 7, with 15 bases in between. The CDR3 nucleotides read TGTGCCAGCAGCTTAGAACAGGGCTCACCCCATACGCAGTATTTT. This sequence encodes CASSLEQGSPHTQYF.

This chain connects TRBV30 to TRBJ1-5; D perhaps matches TRBD1 (5 bases). V lost 5 bases and J lost 9, with 8 bases in between. The CDR3 extends over 10 amino acids. Germline CDR1 GTSNPN, CDR2 SVGIG (reference sequence). For the CDR3, the DNA is TGTGCCTGGGGGGCGGGGCCCCAGCATTTT. Its protein product is CAWGAGPQHF.

This clone was detected only once. The rearrangement uses TRBV4-3 and TRBJ1-3, with D hard to call. CDR3 length: 15 amino acids. V was trimmed by 1 base and J by 1 base, leaving 8 bases between them. CDR1 is LGHNA, CDR2 YSLEER, per germline. The CDR3 DNA reads TGCGCCAGCAGCCAAGCTTCCTGGTCTGGAAACACCATATATTTT. Its translation: CASSQASWSGNTIYF.

The chain uses TRBV2 and TRBJ1-5; possible D gene TRBD1, 6 bases. V was pared by 2 bases and J by 4 bases, with 9 bases between. The CDR3 totals 14 residues. The V gene's germline CDR1 is SNHLY and CDR2 FYNNEI. The CDR3 is CASSEYRDNQPQHF. Written as DNA, the CDR3 is TGTGCCAGCAGTGAATACAGGGATAATCAGCCCCAGCATTTT.

J is TRBJ1-1 and V is TRBV6-5; 7 bases are a match to TRBD1. This CDR3 comprises 15 residues. CDR1 MNHEY and CDR2 SVGAGI come from the germline V gene. With V trimmed by 2 bases and J by 2 bases, 5 bases remained unmatched. Here the CDR3 reads CASSYQGQVNTEAFF. The CDR3 bases are TGTGCCAGCAGTTACCAAGGACAGGTAAACACTGAAGCTTTCTTT.

The chain carries TRBV7-2 and TRBJ2-7; TRBD1 or TRBD2 may be the D gene (7 bases each). V lost 1 base to trimming and J lost 2 bases, with 12 bases between them. The germline gives CDR1 SGHTA, CDR2 FQGNSA. This CDR3 has 15 residues. CDR3 sequence: CASSLGGGQTYEQYF. The CDR3 coding sequence is TGTGCCAGCAGCTTAGGGGGGGGACAGACCTACGAGCAGTACTTC.

This sequence joins TRBV4-1 and TRBJ1-3; D uncertain. The CDR3 runs 17 residues. In germline, CDR1 is MGHRA, CDR2 YSYEKL. The V end was cut by 0 bases, the J end by 0 bases, with 12 bases between. The CDR3 sequence is CASSQDSTLLSGNTIYF. CDR3 DNA: TGCGCCAGCAGCCAAGATAGTACTCTCCTCTCTGGAAACACCATATATTTT.

The V gene is TRBV21-1, the J gene TRBJ1-2; the table's D call, TRBD1, has no DNA check behind it. TRBV21-1 corresponds to a pseudogene. The CDR3 runs to 16 residues. The DNA of the CDR3 is TGTGCCAGGGACTCGGGACAGGGGGTTTCGGGCTATGGCTACACCTTC. Its protein is CARDSGQGVSGYGYTF.

This chain links TRBV11-2 with TRBJ2-1, with D unresolved. The CDR3 length is 11 residues. Germline CDR1 is SGHAT and CDR2 is FQNNGV. V lost 3 bases to trimming and J lost 9 bases, with 6 bases between them. The DNA for the CDR3 is TGTGCCAGCAGCTTGGAAGTTGAGCAGTTCTTC. It codes for CASSLEVEQFF.

This chain's CDR3 is CASSPSWGQYVYEQYF. The CDR3 bases are TGTGCCAGCAGCCCTAGTTGGGGACAGTACGTGTACGAGCAGTACTTC. The chain is built from TRBV27 and TRBJ2-7; 7 nucleotides agree with TRBD1. V lost 6 bases to trimming and J lost 4 bases; unmatched junction nucleotides: 15. The CDR3 contains 16 residues. The germline V gene encodes CDR1 MNHEY and CDR2 SMNVEV (reference sequence).

This rearrangement joins TRBV5-1 to TRBJ2-3; a possible D gene is TRBD2 (6 bases). CDR3 length: 14 residues. V was shortened by 4 bases and J by 2 bases, with 11 bases between the two germline ends. Germline assignment: CDR1 SGHRS and CDR2 YFSETQ. This chain's CDR3 is CASSGGTPTDTQYF. CDR3 DNA sequence: TGCGCCAGCAGCGGAGGGACTCCCACAGATACGCAGTATTTT.

Comments on this clone: In the same sample, other DNA sequences code for this CDR3. This sequence joins TRBV2 and TRBJ1-1; 8 nucleotides match TRBD1. There are 12 residues in the CDR3. Per germline, CDR1 SNHLY and CDR2 FYNNEI. V dropped 6 bases and J dropped 5; count of bases not matched to a gene: 2. CDR3 sequence (DNA): TGTGCCAGCAGAAGACAGGGGACTGAAGCTTTCTTT. It is translated as CASRRQGTEAFF.

The V call is TRBV9, the J call TRBJ2-4; 11 positions agree with TRBD1. This CDR3 is 15 amino acids long. The germline V gene encodes CDR1 SGDLS and CDR2 YYNGEE. The trim removed 0 bases at V and 6 bases at J, leaving 2 bases unmatched. The CDR3, as DNA: TGTGCCAGCAGCGTAGATGGGACAGGGGGAAACATTCAGTACTTC. Its translation is CASSVDGTGGNIQYF.

CDR3 loop: CASSGTATNEKLFF. CDR3 nucleotide sequence: TGTGCCAGCAGTGGGACAGCAACTAATGAAAAACTGTTTTTT. V is TRBV6-1 and J is TRBJ1-4; D is possibly TRBD1 (6 bases). The germline CDR1 and CDR2 sequences are MNHNS and SASEGT. The CDR3 is made up of 14 amino acids. Trimming shortened V by 4 bases and J by 0 bases, and 6 bases separated the two germline ends.